This passage covers 28 T cell receptor beta chains from one sample sequenced in a study of OX40 agonist ivuxolimab in advanced cancers. Generated by immunoSEQ multiplex PCR, the TCRdb table keeps only in-frame clones and is missing some. This repertoire shows just over 50,000 clones, about four fifths found once; its top ten account for over 3%. Sequenced material: CD4+ or CD8+ T cells sorted from blood, taken in a trial of the OX40 agonist ivuxolimab. The source of these receptors is an adult with an advanced solid tumor such as melanoma, head and neck, liver or kidney cancer.

This chain joins TRBV10-3 and TRBJ1-6; 10 positions agree with TRBD1. Trimming took 4 bases from V and 5 from J; bases not matched to a gene: 5. The germline gives CDR1 ENHRY, CDR2 SYGVKD. The CDR3 length is 16 residues. The CDR3 is CAISALGTGDNSPLHF. DNA of the CDR3: TGTGCCATCAGTGCTCTAGGGACAGGGGATAATTCACCCCTCCACTTT.

The chain links TRBV7-3 to TRBJ2-7, with D perhaps being TRBD1 or TRBD2 (7 bases each). V was trimmed by 5 bases and J by 3 bases, leaving 17 bases between them. The CDR3 loop spans 15 amino acids. The germline CDR1 and CDR2 sequences are SGHTA and FQGTGA. In DNA, the CDR3 is TGTGCCAGCAGCCCCGAGCCAGGGGGGGGCTACGAGCAGTACTTC. Protein product: CASSPEPGGGYEQYF.

This chain uses TRBV6-1 with TRBJ2-1; the D gene is possibly TRBD1 (6 bases). CDR3 size: 14 residues. Germline CDR1 reads MNHNS; CDR2 reads SASEGT. V was cut by 8 bases and J by 8 bases, with 19 bases left in between. The CDR3 DNA reads TGTGCCAGCTTTCCGGGACATTCTAGGGATGAGCAGTTCTTC. Translating it yields CASFPGHSRDEQFF.

This clone is a singleton in its sample. The chain carries TRBV18 and TRBJ2-1; 9 bases align to TRBD1. The CDR3 consists of 15 residues. Trimming at V came to 6 bases and at J to 12 bases, leaving 15 bases not matched to a gene. Germline V gives CDR1 KGHSH, CDR2 LQKENI. CDR3 sequence reads: CASSPGQGRSMRQFF. In nucleotides, the CDR3 is TGTGCCAGCTCCCCAGGACAGGGGAGGTCAATGAGGCAGTTCTTC. Full variable domain (outside the CDR3, taken from reference TRBV18 and TRBJ2-1): NAGVMQNPRHLVRRRGQEARLRCSPMKGHSHVYWYRQLPEEGLKFMVYLQKENIIDESGMPKERFSAEFPKEGPSILRIQQVVRGDSAAYFCASSPGQGRSMRQFFGPGTRLTVL.

This chain uses TRBV5-1 with TRBJ2-3; D is ambiguous. Germline CDR1 SGHRS, CDR2 YFSETQ. The V end lost 6 bases, the J end lost 6 bases, and 17 bases lay between the germline ends. The CDR3 is 14 amino acids. The CDR3 loop reads CASTRSTDGDTQYF. The CDR3 bases are TGCGCCAGCACCCGAAGTACGGATGGGGATACGCAGTATTTT.

The CDR3 spells CASRIGGPSPEQYF. The CDR3 coding sequence is TGTGCCAGCAGAATTGGGGGACCTTCCCCCGAGCAGTACTTC. The V gene is TRBV6-6, the J gene TRBJ2-7, with D possibly being TRBD1 or TRBD2 (5 bases each). This CDR3 contains 14 residues. Germline V gene lookup returns CDR1 MNHNY and CDR2 SVGAGI (reference sequence). The V end was cut by 6 bases, the J end by 6 bases, with 18 bases between.

V and J are TRBV10-2 and TRBJ1-5; D uncertain. The J call may be in error: the DNA end matches TRBJ2-3 better. The CDR3 has 14 amino acids. Per germline, CDR1 WSHSY and CDR2 SAAADI. The chain's CDR3 is CASSERVGNQPQYF. DNA of the CDR3: TGCGCCAGCAGTGAGCGTGTTGGCAATCAGCCCCAGTATTTT.

The chain carries TRBV6-5 and TRBJ2-1, with D perhaps matching TRBD2 (7 bases). Germline values: CDR1 MNHEY, CDR2 SVGAGI. The CDR3 is 14 amino acids. The ends were cut back, 4 bases at V and 9 bases at J, with 16 bases in the middle. Here the CDR3 reads CASSSPSGGGEQFF. In nucleotides, the CDR3 is TGTGCCAGCAGTTCCCCTTCGGGGGGCGGTGAGCAGTTCTTC.

The chain employs TRBV11-3 and TRBJ2-7; 7 bases align to TRBD1. This CDR3 is 15 amino acids long. CDR1 is SGHNT and CDR2 is YENEEA in the germline V gene. V lost 1 base and J lost 1; bases outside the gene matches: 4. CDR3 region: CASSLGATGSYEQYF. The CDR3 DNA sequence: TGTGCCAGCAGCTTAGGGGCGACAGGGTCCTACGAGCAGTACTTC.

The rearrangement links TRBV6-1 to TRBJ2-7; D is uncertain. CDR1 is MNHNS and CDR2 is SASEGT in the germline V gene. Trimming shortened V by 7 bases and J by 0 bases, and 13 bases separated the two germline ends. There are 14 residues in the CDR3. The CDR3 protein is CASKGRMSSYEQYF. The CDR3 nucleotides are TGTGCCAGCAAAGGACGGATGAGCTCCTACGAGCAGTACTTC.

CDR3 region: CASSHLRQATYEQYF. The CDR3 region has the DNA TGTGCCAGCAGCCATCTGAGACAGGCCACCTACGAGCAGTACTTC. The gene calls are TRBV14 and TRBJ2-7; D is possibly TRBD1 (6 bases). The CDR3 is 15 residues long. Germline V gene data show CDR1 as SGHDN and CDR2 as FVKESK. Trimming cost V 3 bases and J 2 bases, with 14 bases left between them.

This clone is a singleton in its sample. The V call is TRBV29-1, the J call TRBJ2-1; D perhaps matches TRBD2 (5 bases). Looked up from germline, CDR1 is SQVTM and CDR2 is ANQGSEA. The CDR3 extends over 13 amino acids. Trimming left V 4 bases short and J 0 bases short, with 7 bases between. CDR3 coding DNA: TGCAGCGTTGTGGGAGCCTCCTACAATGAGCAGTTCTTC. It codes for CSVVGASYNEQFF.

This chain links TRBV6-5 with TRBJ2-7; D not resolved. The CDR3 covers 15 residues. Germline-derived CDR1 and CDR2 are MNHEY and SVGAGI. The V end lost 2 bases, the J end lost 2 bases, and 13 bases lay between the germline ends. The CDR3: CASSYGAGGPYEQYF. The CDR3 nucleotides read TGTGCCAGCAGTTACGGCGCAGGCGGCCCCTACGAGCAGTACTTC.

The chain joins TRBV18 to TRBJ2-7; tentative D call: TRBD1 (6 bases). V lost 2 bases and J lost 5, with 16 bases in between. The germline V gene has CDR1 KGHSH and CDR2 LQKENI. The CDR3 is 15 amino acids. The CDR3 reads CASSPAGTLMDEQYF. The CDR3 DNA follows: TGTGCCAGCTCACCAGCCGGGACACTTATGGACGAGCAGTACTTC.

A few counts support this clone. The V gene is TRBV7-2, the J gene TRBJ2-1, with D unresolved. V was trimmed by 2 bases and J by 3 bases, leaving 8 bases between them. The CDR3 loop spans 14 amino acids. The germline V gene has CDR1 SGHTA and CDR2 FQGNSA. The CDR3 DNA sequence: TGTGCCAGCAGCTTATCCGACGACTACAATGAGCAGTTCTTC. It yields the protein CASSLSDDYNEQFF.

The gene calls are TRBV9 and TRBJ2-3, with TRBD1 as a possible D gene (5 bases). The CDR3 length is 13 residues. Germline values: CDR1 SGDLS, CDR2 YYNGEE. V gave up 4 bases and J gave up 3 bases, with 9 bases separating them. The CDR3, as DNA: TGTGCCAGCAGCTCCCCAGGGACAGATACGCAGTATTTT. Translating it yields CASSSPGTDTQYF.

This chain links TRBV7-9 with TRBJ1-1; D remains unclear. The CDR3 runs 14 residues. Germline V lookup: CDR1 SEHNR, CDR2 FQNEAQ (reference sequence). Between the trimmed V and J ends, which lost 5 bases and 5 bases, there was a span of 15 bases. The CDR3 sequence: CASSGVAAGTEAFF. CDR3 nucleotides: TGTGCCAGCAGCGGGGTGGCAGCGGGGACTGAAGCTTTCTTT.

This rearrangement joins TRBV2 to TRBJ2-7; 7 nucleotides line up with TRBD2. CDR1 SNHLY and CDR2 FYNNEI come from the germline V gene. J lost 2 bases, V lost 2 bases, and 3 bases had no gene match. The CDR3 covers 14 residues. Written as DNA, the CDR3 is TGTGCCAGCAGTGAACAGGCGGGGGCCTACGAGCAGTACTTC. Its translation is CASSEQAGAYEQYF.

V is TRBV9 and J is TRBJ2-1; 14 bases are a match to TRBD2. The CDR3 is 20 residues long. Germline-derived CDR1 and CDR2 are SGDLS and YYNGEE. V was pared by 0 bases and J by 3 bases, with 11 bases of the junction left unmatched. CDR3 amino acids: CASSVAWMTSGGASYNEQFF. DNA for the CDR3: TGTGCCAGCAGCGTAGCTTGGATGACTAGCGGGGGGGCTAGCTACAATGAGCAGTTCTTC.

The gene calls are TRBV2 and TRBJ1-6; 9 positions match TRBD1. CDR1 is SNHLY and CDR2 is FYNNEI in the germline V gene. V shed 6 bases, J shed 9 bases, and the junction held 6 bases outside the gene matches. The CDR3 runs to 14 residues. In nucleotides, the CDR3 is TGTGCCAGCAGATACAGGGGGCTCGGTTCACCCCTCCACTTT. Translating gives CASRYRGLGSPLHF.

The chain recombines TRBV29-1 with TRBJ2-1; D is perhaps TRBD2 (5 bases). Trimming removed 5 bases at V and 7 bases at J, with 18 bases between. The length of the CDR3 is 14 residues. Germline values: CDR1 SQVTM, CDR2 ANQGSEA. The CDR3 region is CSVSDPVTRNEQFF. In nucleotides, the CDR3 is TGCAGCGTTTCGGACCCCGTAACTAGAAATGAGCAGTTCTTC.

The chain is built from TRBV11-3 and TRBJ2-2, with TRBD1 identical over 8 bases. CDR3 length: 18 amino acids. CDR1 and CDR2 from the germline V gene are SGHNT and YENEEA. The J segment lost 1 base and the V segment lost 8 bases, leaving 15 bases of the junction unmatched. In nucleotides, the CDR3 is TGTGCCAGCGAGGTTGGCAGGGGGCTCAGCCGGAACACCGGGGAGCTGTTTTTT. Encoded protein: CASEVGRGLSRNTGELFF.

The V and J genes are TRBV9 and TRBJ1-2; D is uncertain. V was pared by 0 bases and J by 6 bases, with 15 bases between. This CDR3 is built from 15 residues. Per germline, CDR1 SGDLS and CDR2 YYNGEE. CDR3 sequence (DNA): TGTGCCAGCAGCGTAGAAGTGGCAGGTTGGGATGGCTACACCTTC. It translates to CASSVEVAGWDGYTF.

The chain is built from TRBV4-3 and TRBJ1-6; 8 nucleotides match TRBD1. The CDR3 totals 15 residues. Germline loops: CDR1 LGHNA, CDR2 YSLEER. J was trimmed by 6 bases and V by 1 base; bases with no gene match: 2. The CDR3 bases are TGCGCCAGCAGCCAAGGACAGGGGATTAATTCACCCCTCCACTTT. Translating gives CASSQGQGINSPLHF.

V gene TRBV9 combines with J gene TRBJ2-1; TRBD2 aligns across 16 bases. The germline V gene encodes CDR1 SGDLS and CDR2 YYNGEE. V lost 2 bases and J lost 6; bases outside the gene matches: 8. This CDR3 comprises 18 residues. CDR3 sequence (DNA): TGTGCCAGCAGCGTGGACCCGGGACTAGCGGGGGGGCCCAATGAGCAGTTCTTC. Protein product: CASSVDPGLAGGPNEQFF. Combining the CDR3 with reference TRBV9 and TRBJ2-1 gives the whole variable domain DSGVTQTPKHLITATGQRVTLRCSPRSGDLSVYWYQQSLDQGLQFLIQYYNGEERAKGNILERFSAQQFPDLHSELNLSSLELGDSALYFCASSVDPGLAGGPNEQFFGPGTRLTVL.

The genes are TRBV10-3 and TRBJ2-1, with TRBD2 matching 9 bases. This CDR3 is 14 amino acids long. CDR1 and CDR2 from the germline V gene are ENHRY and SYGVKD. The junction had 7 bases not matched to a gene; V was cut back by 3 bases and J by 10 bases. In nucleotides, the CDR3 is TGTGCCATCAGTGACCTAGCGGGGCCGGGGGAGCAGTTCTTC. Its translation is CAISDLAGPGEQFF.

CDR3: CAISEGLAGYNEQFF. CDR3 coding DNA: TGTGCCATCAGTGAAGGACTAGCGGGGTACAATGAGCAGTTCTTC. The chain combines TRBV10-3 with TRBJ2-1; 12 positions agree with TRBD2. CDR1 is ENHRY, CDR2 SYGVKD, per germline. V shed 3 bases and J 4 bases; nucleotides not matched to a gene: 1. The CDR3 has 15 amino acids.

V gene TRBV5-8 combines with J gene TRBJ2-1; D is unresolved. Trimming left V 0 bases short and J 4 bases short, with 14 bases between. Germline V gene data show CDR1 as SGHTS and CDR2 as YDEGEE. The CDR3 has 16 amino acids. In nucleotides, the CDR3 is TGTGCCAGCAGCTTGGGTCAGAACCTCCGATACAATGAGCAGTTCTTC. Its protein product is CASSLGQNLRYNEQFF.